A selection of T cell receptor beta chains follows, all from one sample in a study of blood T cell repertoires in COVID-19. The protocol was immunoSEQ multiplex PCR, while the TCRdb copy is restricted to in-frame clones and leaves out a portion. The data show about 74,000 clones, approximately 80% seen once. Sequenced sample: peripheral blood. The receptors here all came from a man older than 75 with acute or convalescent COVID-19. Each CDR3 is given with its conserved first and last residue. The D gene is left open where the match is weak. Not all rows give a size; the values are once, few, many and, for expanded clones, a class.

J gene | D gene | V gene | clone size | CDR3 protein | CDR3 DNA
TRBJ2-3 | TRBD1 | TRBV11-3 | - | CASSSPGQGVVSSTDTQYF | TGTGCCAGCAGCTCCCCGGGACAGGGCGTCGTATCTAGCACAGATACGCAGTATTTT
TRBJ2-2 | TRBD1 | TRBV28 | - | CASSLSQRTGATGELFF | TGTGCCAGCAGTTTATCCCAAAGGACAGGGGCTACCGGGGAGCTGTTTTTT
TRBJ2-4 | - | TRBV12-3/TRBV12-4 | - | CASTTGKNIQYF | TGTGCCAGCACCACGGGGAAAAACATTCAGTACTTC
TRBJ1-5 | - | TRBV7-2 | - | CASSFNRDSNQPQHF | TGTGCCAGCAGCTTTAACAGAGATAGCAATCAGCCCCAGCATTTT
TRBJ1-5 | - | TRBV19 | - | CASSRGSGSGNQPQHF | TGTGCCAGTAGTAGGGGCTCAGGGTCGGGCAATCAGCCCCAGCATTTT
TRBJ1-5 | - | TRBV28 | - | CASSLGPQQGSQHF | TGTGCCAGCAGTTTGGGGCCTCAGCAGGGATCCCAGCATTTT
TRBJ2-3 | TRBD2 | TRBV3-1/TRBV3-2 | - | CASSQDRTSGRAKDTQYF | TGTGCCAGCAGCCAAGACCGGACTAGCGGGAGGGCCAAAGATACGCAGTATTTT
TRBJ1-2 | TRBD1 | TRBV11-2 | - | CASSPGQGYGYTF | TGTGCCAGCAGCCCGGGACAGGGTTATGGCTACACCTTC
TRBJ1-5 | TRBD1 | TRBV5-1 | - | CASSLGDSPNQPQHF | TGCGCCAGCAGCTTGGGGGACAGTCCCAATCAGCCCCAGCATTTT
TRBJ2-3 | TRBD2 | TRBV6-5 | - | CASSLTSGSTDTQYF | TGTGCCAGCAGTCTGACTAGCGGTAGCACAGATACGCAGTATTTT
TRBJ2-2 | - | TRBV2 | once | CASSGGGSTGELFF | TGTGCCAGCAGCGGCGGAGGTTCCACCGGGGAGCTGTTTTTT
TRBJ1-4 | - | TRBV3-1/TRBV3-2 | - | CASSQRGQTNEKLFF | TGTGCCAGCAGCCAACGTGGACAGACTAATGAAAAACTGTTTTTT
TRBJ2-5 | - | TRBV27 | few | CASSIGRMETQYF | TGTGCCAGCAGTATTGGCAGGATGGAGACCCAGTACTTC
TRBJ1-5 | - | TRBV2 | - | CASSLLWTGNQPQHF | TGTGCCAGCAGTTTACTATGGACAGGCAATCAGCCCCAGCATTTT
TRBJ2-7 | - | TRBV19 | - | CASSITAGGSYEQYF | TGTGCCAGTAGTATTACAGCGGGCGGATCCTACGAGCAGTACTTC
TRBJ1-4 | - | TRBV30 | - | CASPGQGEKLFF | TGTGCCTCCCCGGGACAAGGTGAAAAACTGTTTTTT
TRBJ2-3 | - | TRBV7-9 | - | CASSPPGAGGTDTQYF | TGTGCCAGCAGCCCACCCGGGGCAGGGGGCACAGATACGCAGTATTTT
TRBJ1-2 | TRBD1 | TRBV6-5 | - | CASSSSGGQGVGGYTF | TGTGCCAGCAGTTCCTCCGGGGGACAGGGGGTCGGTGGCTACACCTTC
TRBJ1-1 | - | TRBV25-1 | - | CASSESGYTEAFF | TGTGCCAGCAGTGAATCCGGGTACACTGAAGCTTTCTTT
TRBJ1-6 | - | TRBV5-1 | - | CASSLTTGRLRSLHF | TGCGCCAGCAGCTTAACTACAGGGCGCCTCAGGTCCCTCCACTTT
TRBJ2-1 | TRBD2 | TRBV24-1 | - | CATSTTSGSPSYNEQFF | TGTGCCACCAGTACGACTAGCGGGAGCCCGTCTTACAATGAGCAGTTCTTC
TRBJ1-5 | - | TRBV6-5 | few | CASSFGLSNQPQHF | TGTGCCAGCAGTTTTGGCCTGAGCAATCAGCCCCAGCATTTT
TRBJ1-5 | TRBD1 | TRBV6-5 | - | CASTRQGGGNQPQHF | TGTGCCAGCACTCGACAGGGTGGTGGCAATCAGCCCCAGCATTTT
TRBJ1-2 | - | TRBV5-1 | - | CASSVGGPNSRGYTF | TGCGCCAGCAGTGTAGGAGGGCCAAACAGTCGTGGCTACACCTTC
TRBJ2-7 | - | TRBV29-1 | - | CSVGPGGLGTYEQYF | TGCAGCGTTGGACCCGGAGGGCTAGGGACCTACGAGCAGTACTTC
TRBJ2-3 | TRBD2 | TRBV30 | - | CAWRASGATDTQYF | TGTGCCTGGAGGGCTAGCGGGGCCACAGATACGCAGTATTTT
TRBJ1-4 | - | TRBV5-1 | - | CASRWGGTNEKLFF | TGCGCCAGCAGGTGGGGAGGGACTAATGAAAAACTGTTTTTT
TRBJ1-1 | TRBD1 | TRBV7-2 | - | CASSSQGAGTEAFF | TGTGCCAGCAGCTCACAGGGGGCAGGGACTGAAGCTTTCTTT
TRBJ2-1 | TRBD2 | TRBV5-1 | - | CASSLGLADNEQFF | TGCGCCAGCAGCTTGGGACTAGCGGACAATGAGCAGTTCTTC
TRBJ1-6 | - | TRBV3-1/TRBV3-2 | - | CASSQMGRDGSPLHF | TGTGCCAGCAGCCAGATGGGCAGGGATGGTTCACCCCTCCACTTT
TRBJ2-3 | TRBD2 | TRBV9 | - | CASSETLHGLAGGPADTQYF | TGTGCCAGCAGCGAAACGCTCCACGGACTAGCGGGGGGGCCGGCAGATACGCAGTATTTT
TRBJ2-7 | - | TRBV4-3 | - | CASSQGQGRIYEQYF | TGCGCCAGCAGCCAAGGACAAGGAAGAATCTACGAGCAGTACTTC
TRBJ1-1 | TRBD1 | TRBV19 | few | CASHSGQGNTEAFF | TGTGCCAGTCATTCGGGACAGGGGAACACTGAAGCTTTCTTT
TRBJ2-3 | - | TRBV5-6 | - | CASSSPSALGTDTQYF | TGTGCCAGCAGCTCTCCTAGCGCCCTCGGCACAGATACGCAGTATTTT
TRBJ1-4 | - | TRBV7-2 | - | CASSSLRQGNEKLFF | TGTGCCAGCAGCTCCCTCAGGCAGGGGAATGAAAAACTGTTTTTT
TRBJ2-5 | - | TRBV3-1/TRBV3-2 | - | CASSLGLTQETQYF | TGTGCCAGCAGCCTCGGACTAACCCAAGAGACCCAGTACTTC
TRBJ1-1 | - | TRBV7-8 | - | CASSLRGGMNTEAFF | TGTGCCAGCAGCCTAAGGGGGGGGATGAACACTGAAGCTTTCTTT
TRBJ1-5 | TRBD1 | TRBV6-2/TRBV6-3 | - | CASNPPYRTGLNQPQHF | TGTGCCAGCAACCCTCCCTATCGGACAGGGCTAAATCAGCCCCAGCATTTT
TRBJ1-5 | - | TRBV19 | - | CASSIGDRWYSNQPQHF | TGTGCCAGTAGTATCGGAGACCGCTGGTATAGCAATCAGCCCCAGCATTTT
TRBJ2-7 | TRBD2 | TRBV11-2 | many | CASSPLGEGSEQYF | TGTGCCAGCAGCCCACTTGGGGAGGGCTCCGAGCAGTACTTC
TRBJ1-1 | - | TRBV7-9 | - | CASSLGASEAFF | TGTGCCAGCAGCTTAGGGGCCTCCGAAGCTTTCTTT
TRBJ2-7 | TRBD1 | TRBV27 | - | CASSGAGQGSNYEQYF | TGTGCCAGCAGTGGCGCGGGACAGGGATCCAACTACGAGCAGTACTTC
TRBJ2-3 | TRBD2 | TRBV7-9 | - | CASSPQGLAGGTDTQYF | TGTGCCAGCAGCCCCCAGGGACTAGCGGGAGGAACAGATACGCAGTATTTT
TRBJ1-2 | TRBD1 | TRBV6-2/TRBV6-3 | - | CASSSGQLLYGYTF | TGTGCCAGCAGTTCGGGACAGCTACTCTATGGCTACACCTTC